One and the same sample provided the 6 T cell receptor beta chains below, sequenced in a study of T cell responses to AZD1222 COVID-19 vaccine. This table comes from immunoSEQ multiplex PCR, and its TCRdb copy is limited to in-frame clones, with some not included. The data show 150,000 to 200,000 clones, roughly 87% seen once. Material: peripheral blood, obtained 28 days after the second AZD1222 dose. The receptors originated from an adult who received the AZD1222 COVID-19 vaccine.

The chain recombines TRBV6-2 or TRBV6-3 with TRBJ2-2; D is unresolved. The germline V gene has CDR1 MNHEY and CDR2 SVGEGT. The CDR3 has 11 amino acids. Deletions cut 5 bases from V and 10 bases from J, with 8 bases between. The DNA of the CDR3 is TGTGCCAGCAGTCCATCCGAGGAGCTGTTTTTT. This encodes CASSPSEELFF.

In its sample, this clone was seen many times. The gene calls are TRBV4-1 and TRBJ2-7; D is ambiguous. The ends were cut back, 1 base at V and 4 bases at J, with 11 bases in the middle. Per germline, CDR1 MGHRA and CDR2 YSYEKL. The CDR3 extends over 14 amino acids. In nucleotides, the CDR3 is TGCGCCAGCAGCCAAGGAACTGGCGATTACGAGCAGTACTTC. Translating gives CASSQGTGDYEQYF.

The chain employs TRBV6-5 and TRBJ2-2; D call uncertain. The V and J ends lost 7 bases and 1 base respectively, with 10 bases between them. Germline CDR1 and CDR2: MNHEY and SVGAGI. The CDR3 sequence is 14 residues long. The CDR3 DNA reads TGTGCCAGCATTCGACTCCTGAACACCGGGGAGCTGTTTTTT. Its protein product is CASIRLLNTGELFF.

Here the CDR3 reads CASSLGAGSYGYTF. CDR3 nucleotides: TGTGCCAGCAGCTTGGGGGCAGGGAGCTATGGCTACACCTTC. The chain employs TRBV5-6 and TRBJ1-2, with D perhaps TRBD1 (5 bases). Germline V gene sequence: CDR1 SGHDT, CDR2 YYEEEE. Trimming left V 0 bases short and J 4 bases short, with 10 bases between. The CDR3 is 14 residues long.

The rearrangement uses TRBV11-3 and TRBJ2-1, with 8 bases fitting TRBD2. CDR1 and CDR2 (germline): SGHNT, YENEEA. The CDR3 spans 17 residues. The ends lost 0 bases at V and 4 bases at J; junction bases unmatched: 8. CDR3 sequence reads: CASSLEREGRGYNEQFF. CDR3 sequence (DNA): TGTGCCAGCAGCTTAGAACGGGAGGGCAGGGGATACAATGAGCAGTTCTTC.

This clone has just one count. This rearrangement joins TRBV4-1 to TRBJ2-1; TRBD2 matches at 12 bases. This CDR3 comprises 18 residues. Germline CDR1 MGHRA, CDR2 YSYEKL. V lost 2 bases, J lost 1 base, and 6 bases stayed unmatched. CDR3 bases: TGCGCCAGCAGCCAACCGCGGCTAGCGGGGGGGTCCTACAATGAGCAGTTCTTC. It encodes CASSQPRLAGGSYNEQFF.